This T cell receptor beta chain is drawn from a study of OX40 agonist ivuxolimab in advanced cancers. Turning to the study itself: With ivuxolimab, an agonistic anti-OX40 (CD134) antibody, patients were treated. Dosing consisted of intravenous ivuxolimab at 0.01 to 10 mg/kg every 2 weeks.

Measured with immunoSEQ multiplex PCR; TCRdb has only the in-frame clones, and not every one. This sample carries about 100,000 clones, about nine tenths of them seen once, and the ten largest clones take 0.31%. Germline values: CDR1 SGHRS, CDR2 YFSETQ. V was trimmed by 0 bases and J by 2 bases, leaving 12 bases between them. The CDR3 extends over 15 amino acids. The source is an adult with an advanced solid tumor such as melanoma, head and neck, liver or kidney cancer. The sequenced sample was CD4+ or CD8+ T cells sorted from blood, obtained in a trial of the OX40 agonist ivuxolimab. The chain joins TRBV5-1 to TRBJ2-7; TRBD1 or TRBD2 may be the D gene (5 bases each). CDR3 sequence (DNA): TGCGCCAGCAGCTTGGCTCGGGACGGCCCCTACGAGCAGTACTTC. Protein: CASSLARDGPYEQYF. Full variable domain (rest looked up from reference TRBV5-1 and TRBJ2-7): KAGVTQTPRYLIKTRGQQVTLSCSPISGHRSVSWYQQTPGQGLQFLFEYFSETQRNKGNFPGRFSGRQFSNSRSEMNVSTLELGDSALYLCASSLARDGPYEQYFGPGTRLTVT.